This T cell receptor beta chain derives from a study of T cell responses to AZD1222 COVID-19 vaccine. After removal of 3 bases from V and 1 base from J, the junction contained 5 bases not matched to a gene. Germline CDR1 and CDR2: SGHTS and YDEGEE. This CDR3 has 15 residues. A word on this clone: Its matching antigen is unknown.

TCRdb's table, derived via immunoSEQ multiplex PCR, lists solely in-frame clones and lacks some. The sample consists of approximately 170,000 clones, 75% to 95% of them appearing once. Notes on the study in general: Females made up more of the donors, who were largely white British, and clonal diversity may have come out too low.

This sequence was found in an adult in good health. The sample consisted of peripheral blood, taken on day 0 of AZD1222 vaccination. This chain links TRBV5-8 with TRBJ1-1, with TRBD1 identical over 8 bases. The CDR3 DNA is TGTGCCAGCAGCTCCGGACAGGGAGGGAACACTGAAGCTTTCTTT. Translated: CASSSGQGGNTEAFF.